The 30 T cell receptor beta chains listed next were all sequenced from one sample in a study of cytomegalovirus exposure and HLA in healthy donors. The study ran its PCR with 60 Vbeta and 13 Jbeta primers. Profiling relied on immunoSEQ multiplex PCR, and the TCRdb table lists in-frame clones only, not all of them. This sample has about 130,000 clones, with 81% found just once. The source material was PBMCs. Source of these receptors: a man between 18 and 35 years old in good health and CMV-seronegative.

This sequence joins TRBV30 and TRBJ1-2; TRBD1 matches 8 bases. This CDR3 contains 15 residues. J was trimmed by 2 bases and V by 5 bases; bases with no gene match: 10. The germline CDR1 and CDR2 sequences are GTSNPN and SVGIG (reference sequence). CDR3 in amino acids: CAWRSGQGSNYGYTF. CDR3 nucleotide sequence: TGTGCCTGGCGGTCAGGACAGGGTTCGAACTATGGCTACACCTTC.

The chain links TRBV27 to TRBJ1-1; perhaps TRBD1 as D (6 bases). CDR1 is MNHEY and CDR2 is SMNVEV in the germline V gene (reference sequence). This CDR3 comprises 14 residues. Trimming removed 6 bases from V and 1 base from J, with 12 bases in between. DNA of the CDR3: TGTGCCAGCAGATACGAACAGGGGAACACTGAAGCTTTCTTT. This codes for CASRYEQGNTEAFF.

The chain recombines TRBV7-3 with TRBJ2-1; D not certain. CDR3 length: 13 residues. Germline V gene data show CDR1 as SGHTA and CDR2 as FQGTGA. The V gene lost 4 bases and the J gene lost 8 bases, with 12 bases spanning the gap. For the CDR3, the DNA is TGTGCCAGCAGCTCCCGGCAGGTCGATGAGCAGTTCTTC. This gives the protein CASSSRQVDEQFF.

The V and J genes are TRBV7-9 and TRBJ2-7, with 9 bases lining up with TRBD2. V lost 1 base to trimming and J lost 3 bases; unmatched junction nucleotides: 7. The CDR3 consists of 16 residues. Looked up from germline, CDR1 is SEHNR and CDR2 is FQNEAQ (reference sequence). CDR3 nucleotides: TGTGCCAGCAGCTTAGTTGGGGCTAGCGGGAACTACGAGCAGTACTTC. It encodes CASSLVGASGNYEQYF.

This clone occurred a few times. The J gene is TRBJ2-1, the V gene TRBV7-9; D call uncertain. V was shortened by 0 bases and J by 6 bases, with 6 bases between the two germline ends. The CDR3 consists of 13 residues. The V gene's germline CDR1 is SEHNR and CDR2 FQNEAQ (reference sequence). CDR3 DNA sequence: TGTGCCAGCAGCTTAGCCCCTCCCAATGAGCAGTTCTTC. As protein: CASSLAPPNEQFF.

This sequence joins TRBV6-5 and TRBJ1-5; D unresolved. CDR3 length equals 14 residues. The V gene's germline CDR1 is MNHEY and CDR2 SVGAGI. V lost 0 bases to trimming and J lost 5 bases, with 8 bases between them. The CDR3 coding sequence is TGTGCCAGCAGTTACTCTGGGAGCCATCAGCCCCAGCATTTT. Its translation is CASSYSGSHQPQHF.

This clone appeared a few times. The chain carries TRBV7-6 and TRBJ1-2; TRBD1 aligns across 9 bases. Germline V gives CDR1 SGHVS, CDR2 FNYEAQ. This CDR3 contains 14 residues. J lost 7 bases, V lost 6 bases, and 9 bases had no gene match. CDR3: CASSRDRVLSGYTF. CDR3 DNA sequence: TGTGCCAGCAGTCGGGACAGGGTACTCAGTGGCTACACCTTC. The whole variable domain, remainder taken from reference TRBV7-6 and TRBJ1-2, is GAGVSQSPRYKVTKRGQDVALRCDPISGHVSLYWYRQALGQGPEFLTYFNYEAQQDKSGLPNDRFSAERPEGSISTLTIQRTEQRDSAMYRCASSRDRVLSGYTFGSGTRLTVV.

The genes are TRBV11-2 and TRBJ1-3; D may be TRBD1 (6 bases). The CDR3 loop spans 16 amino acids. The germline V gene has CDR1 SGHAT and CDR2 FQNNGV. V lost 3 bases and J lost 0, with 12 bases in between. The chain's CDR3 is CASSFLTGASGNTIYF. Here the CDR3 DNA reads TGTGCCAGCAGCTTTTTGACAGGAGCCTCTGGAAACACCATATATTTT.

V is TRBV10-3 and J is TRBJ2-3, with 8 bases lining up with TRBD2. Trimming cost V 6 bases and J 1 base; bases outside gene matches: 9. Germline CDR1 reads ENHRY; CDR2 reads SYGVKD. This CDR3 has 16 amino acids. The CDR3 sequence is CAIRYGGALGTDTQYF. DNA for the CDR3: TGTGCCATCAGATACGGGGGGGCGTTGGGCACAGATACGCAGTATTTT.

The rearrangement links TRBV11-2 to TRBJ2-3; 7 nucleotides match TRBD2. Germline V gene sequence: CDR1 SGHAT, CDR2 FQNNGV. The CDR3 is 16 residues long. V was clipped by 1 base and J by 4 bases; unmatched bases: 8. Written as DNA, the CDR3 is TGTGCCAGCAGCTTAGCTCCCAAGGGGAGGGCAGATACGCAGTATTTT. It specifies CASSLAPKGRADTQYF.

J is TRBJ2-7 and V is TRBV29-1, with a possible D match to TRBD1 (6 bases). This CDR3 is built from 13 residues. Germline V gives CDR1 SQVTM, CDR2 ANQGSEA. Trimming removed 6 bases from V and 4 bases from J, with 16 bases in between. In DNA form, the CDR3 reads TGCAGCGTCTATGAAAGACAGGCATACGAGCAGTACTTC. Translated, it gives CSVYERQAYEQYF.

The rearrangement uses TRBV5-1 and TRBJ2-5; no definite D call. Germline assignment: CDR1 SGHRS and CDR2 YFSETQ. This CDR3 comprises 14 residues. V shed 1 base and J shed 0 bases, with 7 bases lying between them. CDR3 in amino acids: CASSLSSDQETQYF. The CDR3 DNA reads as TGCGCCAGCAGCTTGTCGTCAGACCAAGAGACCCAGTACTTC.

This chain links TRBV6-1 with TRBJ2-1; D is perhaps TRBD1 (6 bases). The CDR3 contains 14 residues. Germline loops: CDR1 MNHNS, CDR2 SASEGT. V lost 4 bases and J lost 6, with 13 bases in between. Here the CDR3 reads CASSGATGGNEQFF. The CDR3 DNA sequence: TGTGCCAGCAGTGGAGCGACAGGAGGCAATGAGCAGTTCTTC.

The rearrangement uses TRBV4-1 and TRBJ1-3; 9 bases fit TRBD1. Losses at the gene ends were 3 bases for V and 8 bases for J; bases not matched to a gene: 11. The CDR3 sequence is 16 residues long. Per the germline V gene, CDR1 is MGHRA and CDR2 is YSYEKL. Here the CDR3 DNA reads TGCGCCAGCAGCCACAATACCGGGACAGGGAGTCACACCATATATTTT. It translates to CASSHNTGTGSHTIYF.

The chain joins TRBV30 to TRBJ1-6, with 7 nucleotides matching TRBD1. J gave up 4 bases and V 5 bases, and 2 bases lay outside the gene matches. The CDR3 spans 13 residues. CDR1 and CDR2 from the germline V gene are GTSNPN and SVGIG (reference sequence). The CDR3 DNA follows: TGTGCCTGGGCGACAGGGTATAATTCACCCCTCCACTTT. This encodes CAWATGYNSPLHF.

J is TRBJ1-6 and V is TRBV7-8, with 8 positions matching TRBD1. Germline CDR1 and CDR2: SGHVS and FQNEAQ. This CDR3 has 14 residues. V gave up 6 bases and J gave up 8 bases; unmatched junction bases: 6. The CDR3 DNA sequence: TGTGCCAGCAGAGACAGGGGAGGTCATTCACCCCTCCACTTT. As protein: CASRDRGGHSPLHF.

The chain employs TRBV5-1 and TRBJ2-7, with 8 bases aligning to TRBD1. This CDR3 is built from 15 residues. Looked up from germline, CDR1 is SGHRS and CDR2 is YFSETQ. V shed 3 bases, J shed 5 bases, and the junction held 10 bases outside the gene matches. The CDR3 bases are TGCGCCAGCAGCTCCCCTACGGACAGGGTGGACGAGCAGTACTTC. Translation gives CASSSPTDRVDEQYF.

This sequence joins TRBV18 and TRBJ1-1, with a possible D match to TRBD1 (5 bases). V gave up 5 bases and J gave up 5 bases, with 21 bases separating them. Germline V lookup: CDR1 KGHSH, CDR2 LQKENI. CDR3 length: 16 amino acids. CDR3 sequence reads: CASSWVLLEGQTEAFF. DNA of the CDR3: TGTGCCAGCTCATGGGTCTTGCTGGAGGGGCAAACTGAAGCTTTCTTT.

As for this clone: One junction end disagrees with the germline gene, perhaps due to a read error. J is TRBJ1-1 and V is TRBV6-5, with TRBD1 identical over 7 bases. Per germline, CDR1 MNHEY and CDR2 SVGAGI. The CDR3 is made up of 15 amino acids. CDR3 protein: CASKRGQLMNIEAFF. The CDR3 nucleotides are TGTGCCAGCAAACGGGGACAGTTAATGAACATTGAAGCTTTCTTT.

The chain combines TRBV2 with TRBJ1-2, with 10 bases that match TRBD1. The CDR3 runs 15 residues. Germline values: CDR1 SNHLY, CDR2 FYNNEI. J lost 7 bases, V lost 6 bases, and 11 bases had no gene match. In DNA, the CDR3 is TGTGCCAGCAGAGCCCACGGGGACAGGGGAGGTGGCTACACCTTC. This gives the protein CASRAHGDRGGGYTF.

The chain combines TRBV5-6 with TRBJ2-7; D is unclear. Germline V gene data show CDR1 as SGHDT and CDR2 as YYEEEE. Trimming removed 2 bases from V and 3 bases from J, with 21 bases in between. The CDR3 length is 17 residues. As DNA, the CDR3 is TGTGCCAGCAGCTTTATCTCCGGGTCAACCGATCGCTACGAGCAGTACTTC. Protein sequence: CASSFISGSTDRYEQYF.

CDR3 nucleotides: TGTGCCAGCAGTCCTCGACAGGGGGGATACTATGGCTACACCTTC. This sequence encodes CASSPRQGGYYGYTF. The rearrangement uses TRBV27 and TRBJ1-2; 9 nucleotides agree with TRBD1. V was pared by 5 bases and J by 3 bases, with 7 bases of the junction left unmatched. CDR1 and CDR2 (germline): MNHEY, SMNVEV (reference sequence). The CDR3 covers 15 residues.

The V call is TRBV7-2, the J call TRBJ1-2; D is possibly TRBD1 (6 bases). Germline CDR1 and CDR2: SGHTA and FQGNSA. Trimming cost V 5 bases and J 4 bases, with 14 bases left between them. The CDR3 sequence is 14 residues long. This CDR3 reads CASSPRTAGYGYTF. Here the CDR3 DNA reads TGTGCCAGCAGCCCACGGACAGCCGGCTATGGCTACACCTTC.

The V call is TRBV6-1, the J call TRBJ2-2; TRBD2 agrees at 7 bases. Germline CDR1 MNHNS, CDR2 SASEGT. This CDR3 contains 12 residues. CDR3 DNA sequence: TGTGCGAGTCGACGGGGGGCCGGGGAGCTGTTTTTT. It specifies CASRRGAGELFF.

The genes are TRBV20-1 and TRBJ2-5; tentative D call: TRBD2 (6 bases). Trimming left V 8 bases short and J 4 bases short, with 11 bases between. CDR3 size: 11 residues. From germline, CDR1 is DFQATT and CDR2 SNEGSKA (reference sequence). The CDR3, as DNA: TGCAGTACGGACTACCGAGAGACCCAGTACTTC. Amino acid sequence: CSTDYRETQYF.

The V gene is TRBV11-1, the J gene TRBJ2-5; D possibly corresponds to TRBD1 (6 bases). There are 14 residues in the CDR3. V was shortened by 7 bases and J by 5 bases, with 17 bases between the two germline ends. Germline CDR1 is SGHAT and CDR2 is FQDESV (reference sequence). The CDR3 loop reads CASNQGFSGETQYF. The CDR3 DNA sequence: TGTGCCAGCAACCAGGGGTTTTCTGGGGAGACCCAGTACTTC.

The chain couples TRBV9 to TRBJ2-3; no clear D gene. Trimming took 1 base from V and 2 from J, leaving 8 bases between them. From germline, CDR1 is SGDLS and CDR2 YYNGEE. This CDR3 is built from 14 residues. The CDR3 DNA sequence: TGTGCCAGCAGCGTAAATACAGCCACAGATACGCAGTATTTT. This codes for CASSVNTATDTQYF.

V is TRBV30 and J is TRBJ1-2; D is undetermined. The CDR3 runs to 15 residues. Per the germline V gene, CDR1 is GTSNPN and CDR2 is SVGIG (reference sequence). The V end lost 0 bases, the J end lost 4 bases, and 15 bases lay between the germline ends. This CDR3 reads CAWSVRVDARYGYTF. In nucleotides, the CDR3 is TGTGCCTGGAGTGTTCGGGTCGACGCCCGCTATGGCTACACCTTC. The full variable domain, with the rest looked up from reference TRBV30 and TRBJ1-2, is SQTIHQWPATLVQPVGSPLSLECTVEGTSNPNLYWYRQAAGRGLQLLFYSVGIGQISSEVPQNLSASRPQDRQFILSSKKLLLSDSGFYLCAWSVRVDARYGYTFGSGTRLTVV.

The rearrangement joins TRBV6-1 to TRBJ2-1; D uncertain. In germline, CDR1 is MNHNS, CDR2 SASEGT. The CDR3 runs 16 residues. The ends were cut back, 2 bases at V and 5 bases at J, with 16 bases in the middle. CDR3 amino acids: CASSERSALTNNEQFF. CDR3 DNA: TGTGCCAGCAGTGAACGGTCAGCGTTGACCAACAATGAGCAGTTCTTC.

This chain connects TRBV7-9 to TRBJ1-5; 7 bases are shared with TRBD1. The CDR3 covers 17 residues. Germline V CDR1 and CDR2: SEHNR, FQNEAQ (reference sequence). Trimming cost V 5 bases and J 0 bases; bases outside gene matches: 10. CDR3 DNA sequence: TGTGCCAGCAGCCGCGGGACAGCTACATATAGCAATCAGCCCCAGCATTTT. Amino acids: CASSRGTATYSNQPQHF. Filled out from reference TRBV7-9 and TRBJ1-5, the complete variable domain reads DTGVSQNPRHKITKRGQNVTFRCDPISEHNRLYWYRQTLGQGPEFLTYFQNEAQLEKSRLLSDRFSAERPKGSFSTLEIQRTEQGDSAMYLCASSRGTATYSNQPQHFGDGTRLSIL.